The T cell receptor beta chain under discussion was sequenced for a study of STAT5B mutations in CD4+ large granular lymphocyte leukemia. Whole-study context: Among healthy donors, a particular HLA allele went with more CDR3 'QG' motifs. Study-wide results and limits: TRBV06-family usage was enriched in top patient clones (8/27) versus controls (2/35). No patients shared main leukemic clonotypes, though 25% to 30% appeared at low frequency elsewhere.

With respect to this clone: Its antigen is not identified.

Controls came from buffy coats of healthy blood donors. The method was immunoSEQ multiplex PCR; TCRdb's version includes in-frame clones alone and lacks a portion of them. This table holds 37,000 or so clones, 70% to 85% found once. CDR1 is SGHAT, CDR2 FQNNGV, per germline. Trimming cost V 4 bases and J 7 bases, with 17 bases left between them. This CDR3 has 15 amino acids. The receptor was isolated from a human donor in good health. The chain uses TRBV11-2 and TRBJ2-1; D ambiguous. Specimen: CD4+ T cells from blood buffy coats. The CDR3 is CASSSTSSARNEQFF. The CDR3 region has the DNA TGTGCCAGCAGCTCGACCTCATCGGCCCGGAATGAGCAGTTCTTC.